These 17 T cell receptor beta chains share one sample of origin, sequenced in a study of blood T cell repertoires in COVID-19. Method: immunoSEQ multiplex PCR; TCRdb's copy keeps in-frame clones and lacks some. The sample comprises 100,000 or so clones, roughly 79% of which are singletons, and over 9% rests with the top ten. Sequenced sample: peripheral blood. These receptors were collected from an older woman with acute or convalescent COVID-19.

V is TRBV5-4 and J is TRBJ2-7; D uncertain. This CDR3 is built from 12 residues. V was pared by 4 bases and J by 3 bases, with 8 bases between. The germline gives CDR1 SGHNT, CDR2 YYREEE (reference sequence). The CDR3 coding sequence is TGTGCCAGCAGCGCCTCGGGCTACGAGCAGTACTTC. As protein: CASSASGYEQYF.

The chain couples TRBV2 to TRBJ1-1, with D possibly matching TRBD1 (5 bases). This CDR3 is built from 14 residues. The V and J ends lost 8 bases and 4 bases respectively, with 17 bases between them. Germline V lookup: CDR1 SNHLY, CDR2 FYNNEI. CDR3: CASLFGGGVTEAFF. Written as DNA, the CDR3 is TGTGCCAGCCTTTTTGGGGGGGGAGTCACTGAAGCTTTCTTT.

This clone was found once. J is TRBJ1-2 and V is TRBV4-3; tentative D call: TRBD1 (6 bases). The CDR3 runs 16 residues. V was cut by 0 bases and J by 0 bases, with 11 bases left in between. The germline CDR1 and CDR2 sequences are LGHNA and YSLEER. This CDR3 is CASSQDVTGANYGYTF. Written as DNA, the CDR3 is TGCGCCAGCAGCCAAGATGTGACAGGAGCTAACTATGGCTACACCTTC.

V is TRBV19 and J is TRBJ1-4; no clear D. Trimming left V 8 bases short and J 0 bases short, with 13 bases between. CDR1 and CDR2 (germline): LNHDA, SQIVND (reference sequence). The CDR3 length is 15 residues. CDR3 sequence: CASSRRLATNEKLFF. CDR3 in DNA: TGTGCCAGTTCCAGGAGGCTTGCAACTAATGAAAAACTGTTTTTT.

The CDR3, as DNA: TGTGCCAGCACCCCCCAGGGCCTAAACACTGAAGCTTTCTTT. It is translated as CASTPQGLNTEAFF. The chain combines TRBV7-2 with TRBJ1-1; the D gene is possibly TRBD1 (5 bases). The germline gives CDR1 SGHTA, CDR2 FQGNSA. The ends were cut back, 7 bases at V and 2 bases at J, with 14 bases in the middle. The CDR3 contains 14 residues.

The chain is built from TRBV5-1 and TRBJ1-2, with 9 bases aligning to TRBD1. Unmatched junction bases numbered 5, after V lost 0 bases and J lost 5 bases. Germline assignment: CDR1 SGHRS and CDR2 YFSETQ. The CDR3 is 15 amino acids. The DNA for the CDR3 is TGCGCCAGCAGCTTGGAAGGGACAGGGATTTATGGCTACACCTTC. Its translation is CASSLEGTGIYGYTF.

V is TRBV11-2 and J is TRBJ2-2; D is unresolved. Germline-derived CDR1 and CDR2 are SGHAT and FQNNGV. The ends were cut back, 3 bases at V and 4 bases at J, with 12 bases in the middle. This CDR3 has 15 residues. CDR3 sequence (DNA): TGTGCCAGCAGCTTTGCCCTGCAGGTCACCGGGGAGCTGTTTTTT. Protein sequence: CASSFALQVTGELFF.

This clone was seen once. The J gene is TRBJ1-1, the V gene TRBV9; the D gene is possibly TRBD1 (5 bases). The CDR3 runs 17 residues. The V gene lost 0 bases and the J gene lost 0 bases, with 15 bases spanning the gap. Germline CDR1 SGDLS, CDR2 YYNGEE. CDR3 protein: CASSVGGTGALNTEAFF. In DNA, the CDR3 is TGTGCCAGCAGCGTAGGTGGGACTGGGGCCCTGAACACTGAAGCTTTCTTT.

This clone was counted once. V usage is TRBV4-3 and J usage is TRBJ2-2, with a tentative D call TRBD2 (5 bases). The V gene's germline CDR1 is LGHNA and CDR2 YSLEER. Trimming took off 0 bases at V and 0 bases at J, with 11 bases between the two ends. This CDR3 spans 17 amino acids. The DNA for the CDR3 is TGCGCCAGCAGCCAAGATCATTGGGGAGCGAACACCGGGGAGCTGTTTTTT. It translates to CASSQDHWGANTGELFF.

V usage is TRBV30 and J usage is TRBJ1-1; D uncertain. The CDR3 loop spans 12 amino acids. Trimming removed 4 bases from V and 0 bases from J, with 6 bases in between. Germline loops: CDR1 GTSNPN, CDR2 SVGIG (reference sequence). The CDR3 DNA follows: TGTGCCTGGACGAACATGAACACTGAAGCTTTCTTT. As protein: CAWTNMNTEAFF. The variable domain in full, with the rest retrieved from reference TRBV30 and TRBJ1-1, is SQTIHQWPATLVQPVGSPLSLECTVEGTSNPNLYWYRQAAGRGLQLLFYSVGIGQISSEVPQNLSASRPQDRQFILSSKKLLLSDSGFYLCAWTNMNTEAFFGQGTRLTVV.

The chain couples TRBV7-6 to TRBJ2-3; 11 positions match TRBD2. Germline V gives CDR1 SGHVS, CDR2 FNYEAQ. The CDR3 runs 19 residues. The trim removed 5 bases at V and 3 bases at J, leaving 16 bases unmatched. The CDR3 here is CASSPRGSGGAVGTDTQYF. The CDR3 DNA is TGTGCCAGCAGCCCCCGCGGTAGCGGGGGGGCAGTAGGGACAGATACGCAGTATTTT. Looking up the rest from reference TRBV7-6 and TRBJ2-3 gives the full variable domain: GAGVSQSPRYKVTKRGQDVALRCDPISGHVSLYWYRQALGQGPEFLTYFNYEAQQDKSGLPNDRFSAERPEGSISTLTIQRTEQRDSAMYRCASSPRGSGGAVGTDTQYFGPGTRLTVL.

The gene calls are TRBV9 and TRBJ2-3; the match to TRBD2 covers 7 bases. The CDR3 is made up of 14 amino acids. Germline V gene sequence: CDR1 SGDLS, CDR2 YYNGEE. With V trimmed by 3 bases and J by 2 bases, 3 bases remained unmatched. The CDR3 DNA follows: TGTGCCAGCAGCGGGGGACTATTCACAGATACGCAGTATTTT. Protein: CASSGGLFTDTQYF.

The V and J genes are TRBV12-3 or TRBV12-4 and TRBJ2-2; unclear D gene. The CDR3 loop spans 12 amino acids. V dropped 6 bases and J dropped 1 base, with 3 bases sitting between them. For the CDR3, the DNA is TGTGCCAGCAGCTTGAACACCGGGGAGCTGTTTTTT. Protein product: CASSLNTGELFF.

The V gene is TRBV4-2, the J gene TRBJ2-3; 10 nucleotides line up with TRBD2. The V segment lost 0 bases and the J segment 3 bases; nucleotides outside the gene matches: 3. Germline V gene lookup returns CDR1 LGHNA and CDR2 YNFKEQ. The CDR3 is made up of 16 amino acids. The CDR3 loop reads CASSQELAGNTDTQYF. The CDR3 DNA follows: TGTGCCAGCAGCCAAGAACTAGCGGGAAATACAGATACGCAGTATTTT.

The chain joins TRBV30 to TRBJ2-7; TRBD1 is a possible D gene (5 bases). Germline V gene sequence: CDR1 GTSNPN, CDR2 SVGIG (reference sequence). Trimming left V 8 bases short and J 4 bases short, with 21 bases between. The CDR3 totals 14 residues. The CDR3 DNA follows: TGTGCCGCCCAAACAGGCTTCGCCCTTTACGAGCAGTACTTC. This codes for CAAQTGFALYEQYF.

The rearrangement uses TRBV29-1 and TRBJ2-1, with 15 bases identical to TRBD2. The CDR3 sequence is 18 residues long. The V and J ends lost 3 bases and 0 bases, in that order; junction bases with no gene match: 6. Germline-derived CDR1 and CDR2 are SQVTM and ANQGSEA. The CDR3 DNA sequence: TGCAGCGTTGAGGGACTAGCGGGGGGTTCGAGCTCCTACAATGAGCAGTTCTTC. Amino acids: CSVEGLAGGSSSYNEQFF.

V and J are TRBV7-2 and TRBJ2-4; TRBD1 aligns across 9 bases. V gave up 1 base and J gave up 1 base; unmatched junction bases: 2. Germline CDR1 and CDR2: SGHTA and FQGNSA. This CDR3 spans 16 amino acids. This chain's CDR3 is CASSLEGTGAKNIQYF. CDR3 nucleotide sequence: TGTGCCAGCAGCTTAGAGGGGACAGGGGCCAAAAACATTCAGTACTTC.